A selection of T cell receptor beta chains follows, all from one sample in a study of shared clonotypes between healthy human individuals. Measured with immunoSEQ multiplex PCR; TCRdb has only the in-frame clones, and not every one. Here the sample spans roughly 2.4 million clones, 95% being singletons. Material: naive CD4+ T cells sorted from blood. Receptors were obtained from a man between 18 and 35 years old in good health. CDR3s include the opening cysteine and the closing phenylalanine or tryptophan. A D gene is named only where the DNA matches it firmly. A row's size may be missing; if present it is once, few, many or a size class.

TRBJ1-1,-,-,TRBV29-1,CSLGQANTEAFF,TGCAGCCTAGGGCAGGCGAACACTGAAGCTTTCTTT
TRBJ2-7,-,-,TRBV7-6,CASSLLSAGPNSYEQYF,TGTGCCAGCAGCTTACTCAGTGCGGGACCCAACTCCTACGAGCAGTACTTC
TRBJ2-7,few,-,TRBV4-1,CASSQEGRGREQYF,TGCGCCAGCAGCCAAGAGGGACGGGGACGCGAGCAGTACTTC
TRBJ1-5,-,-,TRBV6-5,CASSPISGHQPQHF,TGCGCCAGCAGCCCCATATCTGGGCATCAGCCCCAGCATTTT
TRBJ1-2,once,-,TRBV28,CASSLDSFYGYTF,TGTGCCAGCAGTTTGGACAGCTTCTATGGCTACACCTTC
TRBJ2-2,-,-,TRBV6-5,CASSYPDRSELFF,TGTGCCAGCAGTTACCCGGACAGAAGCGAGCTGTTTTTT
TRBJ2-1,-,TRBD1,TRBV10-1,CASSAAGGSYNEQFF,TGCGCCAGCAGTGCTGCAGGGGGCTCCTACAATGAGCAGTTCTTC
TRBJ2-7,-,-,TRBV4-3,CASSQTTETYEQYF,TGCGCCAGCAGCCAGACGACAGAAACCTACGAGCAGTACTTC
TRBJ1-6,-,-,TRBV28,CASSSETWGNSPLHF,TGTGCCAGCAGTTCGGAAACCTGGGGAAATTCACCCCTCCACTTT
TRBJ1-1,-,-,TRBV6-5,CASSYLPGLNTEAFF,TGTGCCAGCAGTTACCTTCCAGGACTTAACACTGAAGCTTTCTTT
TRBJ1-1,once,-,TRBV5-6,CASILQGNTEAFF,TGTGCCAGCATTTTACAGGGGAACACTGAAGCTTTCTTT
TRBJ2-7,-,TRBD1,TRBV18,CASSPLGQSYEQYF,TGTGCCAGCTCGCCCCTGGGACAGAGCTACGAGCAGTACTTC
TRBJ2-3,-,-,TRBV10-1,CASSGRTQATQYF,TGCGCCAGCAGCGGCAGGACGCAGGCTACGCAGTATTTT
TRBJ1-4,-,-,TRBV11-2,CASSLERGPNEKLFF,TGTGCCAGCAGCTTAGAACGGGGCCCGAATGAAAAACTGTTTTTT
TRBJ1-5,-,-,TRBV6-6,CASSYSPLQVNQPQHF,TGTGCCAGCAGTTACTCCCCCCTACAGGTTAATCAGCCCCAGCATTTT
TRBJ2-5,-,-,TRBV27,CASSPRAQGGTQYF,TGTGCCAGCAGCCCCCGGGCTCAAGGCGGGACCCAGTACTTC
TRBJ2-5,-,-,TRBV21-1,CASSKVGGLPQETQYF,TGTGCCAGCAGCAAAGTTGGGGGACTACCTCAAGAGACCCAGTACTTC
TRBJ1-1,-,-,TRBV4-1,CASSPSGSLNTEAFF,TGCGCCAGCAGCCCGTCGGGCAGCCTGAACACTGAAGCTTTCTTT
TRBJ1-3,-,-,TRBV5-1,CASSPTGTGNTIYF,TGCGCCAGCAGCCCTACAGGGACTGGAAACACCATATATTTT
TRBJ1-2,-,TRBD1,TRBV7-9,CASSLQGDGYTF,TGTGCCAGCAGTCTACAGGGGGATGGCTACACCTTC
TRBJ2-3,once,TRBD1,TRBV14,CASSRTGVGTDTQYF,TGTGCCAGCAGCCGAACAGGGGTCGGGACAGATACGCAGTATTTT
TRBJ2-2,-,-,TRBV5-6,CASSSRVTGELFF,TGTGCCAGCAGCTCCAGGGTGACCGGGGAGCTGTTTTTT
TRBJ2-1,once,-,TRBV6-6,CASRERPYSYNEQFF,TGTGCCAGCAGAGAGAGACCCTACTCCTACAATGAGCAGTTCTTC
TRBJ2-7,-,TRBD1,TRBV6-5,CASSSPRGNYEQYF,TGTGCCAGCAGTTCCCCCAGGGGGAACTACGAGCAGTACTTC
TRBJ2-5,-,TRBD1,TRBV5-1,CASSHGTEPRETQYF,TGCGCCAGCAGCCATGGGACAGAGCCTCGGGAGACCCAGTACTTC
TRBJ1-3,-,TRBD1,TRBV30,CAWSVRGQGSGNTIYF,TGTGCCTGGAGTGTACGGGGACAGGGGAGCGGAAACACCATATATTTT
TRBJ1-6,-,-,TRBV6-1,CASSERGAKNSPLHF,TGTGCCAGCAGTGAAAGGGGGGCGAAAAATTCACCCCTCCACTTT
TRBJ2-1,-,TRBD2,TRBV6-5,CASGGLAGNNEQFF,TGTGCCAGCGGGGGACTAGCGGGGAACAATGAGCAGTTCTTC
TRBJ1-5,-,TRBD1,TRBV19,CASSSQTGGQPQHF,TGTGCCAGTAGTAGCCAGACAGGGGGACAGCCCCAGCATTTT
TRBJ1-2,-,TRBD1,TRBV19,CASSGGQGKGGYTF,TGTGCCAGTAGTGGGGGACAGGGCAAAGGCGGCTACACCTTC
TRBJ1-5,-,TRBD1,TRBV5-4,CASRPDRGSNQPQHF,TGTGCCAGCAGACCTGACAGGGGAAGCAATCAGCCCCAGCATTTT
TRBJ1-6,-,TRBD1,TRBV30,CAWSRTGGFISVSSYNSPLHF,TGTGCCTGGAGCCGGACAGGGGGTTTCATATCCGTAAGCTCCTATAATTCACCCCTCCACTTT
TRBJ2-7,-,-,TRBV5-1,CASSLVLSGGTWGEQYF,TGCGCCAGCAGCTTGGTCCTGAGTGGGGGGACCTGGGGCGAGCAGTACTTC
TRBJ2-1,-,-,TRBV9,CASSVLSAGDEQFF,TGTGCCAGCAGCGTACTTAGCGCAGGCGATGAGCAGTTCTTC
TRBJ1-3,-,TRBD1,TRBV30,CAWSRQGLGNTIYF,TGTGCCTGGTCCCGACAGGGCCTCGGAAACACCATATATTTT
TRBJ2-7,-,-,TRBV6-5,CASSYSGLRGSYEQYF,TGTGCCAGCAGTTATTCGGGACTCCGGGGCTCCTACGAGCAGTACTTC
TRBJ2-7,-,TRBD1,TRBV29-1,CSVDGTGAYEQYF,TGCAGCGTTGATGGTACAGGGGCATACGAGCAGTACTTC
TRBJ2-7,-,-,TRBV6-1,CASSLDSSSYEQYF,TGTGCCAGCAGTTTGGACAGTTCTTCCTACGAGCAGTACTTC
TRBJ2-1,-,-,TRBV5-1,CASSAFDKDNEQFF,TGCGCCAGCAGCGCCTTCGACAAAGACAATGAGCAGTTCTTC
TRBJ2-7,-,-,TRBV19,CASSKDISSYEQYF,TGTGCCAGTAGCAAAGACATATCTTCCTACGAGCAGTACTTC
TRBJ2-5,-,-,TRBV18,CASSPGLSETQYF,TGTGCCAGCTCACCGGGGCTTTCGGAGACCCAGTACTTC
TRBJ1-5,-,-,TRBV2,CASKGGEITPQHF,TGTGCCAGCAAGGGGGGGGAAATCACGCCCCAGCATTTT
TRBJ2-2,-,TRBD2,TRBV9,CASSIGTSEAGELFF,TGTGCCAGCAGCATAGGGACTAGCGAAGCCGGGGAGCTGTTTTTT
TRBJ1-1,-,-,TRBV14,CASSSRGQLNTEAFF,TGTGCCAGCAGCTCCAGAGGACAACTGAACACTGAAGCTTTCTTT
TRBJ2-7,few,-,TRBV19,CASSIQEGPYEQYF,TGTGCCAGTAGTATTCAGGAGGGACCCTACGAGCAGTACTTC
TRBJ1-2,-,-,TRBV6-1,CASSEGGRYGYTF,TGTGCCAGCAGTGAAGGGGGTCGCTATGGCTACACCTTC
TRBJ1-1,-,-,TRBV25-1,CASKESGFATEAFF,TGTGCCAGCAAGGAATCGGGGTTTGCCACTGAAGCTTTCTTT
TRBJ1-4,-,-,TRBV6-5,CASSQGHREKLFF,TGTGCCAGCAGTCAGGGACATCGGGAAAAACTGTTTTTT
TRBJ1-2,-,-,TRBV30,CAWSVELSYTF,TGTGCCTGGAGTGTAGAATTGAGCTACACCTTC
TRBJ2-7,-,-,TRBV7-9,CASSLVGLGEQYF,TGTGCCAGCAGCTTAGTCGGTCTTGGCGAGCAGTACTTC
TRBJ2-3,-,TRBD1,TRBV4-3,CASSQTGTGLADTQYF,TGCGCCAGCAGCCAAACCGGGACAGGGTTGGCAGATACGCAGTATTTT
TRBJ1-6,-,-,TRBV21-1,CASSKASPGESYNSPLHF,TGTGCCAGCAGCAAAGCGTCGCCAGGGGAGTCCTATAATTCACCCCTCCACTTT
TRBJ2-3,-,-,TRBV20-1,CSAWRDTQYF,TGCAGTGCTTGGAGGGATACGCAGTATTTT
TRBJ1-5,-,-,TRBV6-1,CASGSTGNQPQHF,TGTGCCAGCGGATCGACGGGGAATCAGCCCCAGCATTTT
TRBJ1-1,-,TRBD1,TRBV9,CASSPQGQGKLNTEAFF,TGTGCCAGCAGCCCCCAAGGACAGGGGAAACTCAACACTGAAGCTTTCTTT
TRBJ1-2,-,TRBD1,TRBV6-5,CASSYSTGAYGYTF,TGTGCCAGCAGTTACTCGACAGGGGCCTATGGCTACACCTTC
TRBJ2-5,-,-,TRBV7-8,CASSLGVTPGETQYF,TGTGCCAGCAGCTTAGGTGTCACCCCAGGGGAGACCCAGTACTTC